The T cell receptor beta chain described here comes from a study of spatial heterogeneity in lung cancer. Germline CDR1 and CDR2: SGHNT and YENEEA. V was pared by 5 bases and J by 0 bases, with 11 bases between. The CDR3 has 14 residues. Time point reported: sample taken at primary tumor resection. Sequencing covered unsorted whole RNA taken from tumor, nontumor lung or frozen PBMC. This clonotype is medium-sized within its sample. One entry per CDR3 protein results from TCRdb running MiXCR on the 5' RACE reads. The table has about 2,900 distinct CDR3 sequences, 18% seen once. The sample consisted of normal lung tissue next to the tumor, taken at surgery. This chain joins TRBV11-3 and TRBJ2-7; D is unresolved. The receptor was isolated from a male donor with early-stage non-small cell lung cancer. This CDR3 is CASSKGRSSYEQYF. CDR3 nucleotides: TGTGCCAGCAGCAAAGGACGGAGCTCCTACGAGCAGTACTTC.